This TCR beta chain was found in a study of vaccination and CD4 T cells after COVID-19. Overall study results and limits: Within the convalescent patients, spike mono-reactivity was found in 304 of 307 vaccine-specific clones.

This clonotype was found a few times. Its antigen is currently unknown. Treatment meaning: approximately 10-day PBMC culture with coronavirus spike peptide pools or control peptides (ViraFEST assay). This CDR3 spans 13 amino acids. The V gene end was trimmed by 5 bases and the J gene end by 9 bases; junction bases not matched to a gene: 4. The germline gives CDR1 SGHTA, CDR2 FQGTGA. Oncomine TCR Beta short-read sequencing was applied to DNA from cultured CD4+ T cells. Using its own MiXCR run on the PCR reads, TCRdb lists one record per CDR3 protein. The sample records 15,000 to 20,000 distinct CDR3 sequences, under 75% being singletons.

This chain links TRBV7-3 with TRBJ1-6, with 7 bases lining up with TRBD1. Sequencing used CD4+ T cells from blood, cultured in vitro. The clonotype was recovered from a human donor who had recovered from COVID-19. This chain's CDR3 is CASSPDRVSPLHF. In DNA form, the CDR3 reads TGTGCCAGCAGCCCCGACAGGGTTTCACCCCTCCACTTT. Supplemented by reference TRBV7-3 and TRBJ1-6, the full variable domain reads GAGVSQTPSNKVTEKGKYVELRCDPISGHTALYWYRQSLGQGPEFLIYFQGTGAADDSGLPNDRFFAVRPEGSVSTLKIQRTERGDSAVYLCASSPDRVSPLHFGNGTRLTVT.